The 5 T cell receptor beta chains below come from one sample, sequenced in a study of beta chain features in type 1 diabetes. Expressed TCRB transcripts were sequenced because the isolated RNA had all been reverse transcribed beforehand. The repertoire was sequenced with immunoSEQ multiplex PCR; TCRdb's copy has only in-frame clones and lacks some. The sample yields about 360,000 clones, around 12% seen once. Study observations and caveats: Shorter TCRB CDR3s, moderately but significantly so, were found in Type 1 diabetes patients in all four CD4+ subsets.

Their antigens remain unidentified. Specimen: naive CD4+ T cells from blood. These receptors were collected from a woman in her late teens or twenties with type 1 diabetes.

V and J are TRBV5-1 and TRBJ1-5; tentative D call: TRBD1 (6 bases). V dropped 1 base and J dropped 7 bases, with 12 bases sitting between them. Germline V gives CDR1 SGHRS, CDR2 YFSETQ. CDR3 length: 14 amino acids. The chain's CDR3 is CASSLIGGEQPQHF. In nucleotides, the CDR3 is TGCGCCAGCAGCTTGATTGGGGGCGAACAGCCCCAGCATTTT.

This clone occurred a few times. The chain carries TRBV6-7 and TRBJ1-4, with a tentative D call TRBD1 (6 bases). TRBV6-7 is an open reading frame, and its role is uncertain. The CDR3 runs to 15 residues. Trimming stripped 7 bases from V and 8 bases from J, with 20 bases between. CDR3 DNA sequence: TGTGCCAGCACCCGGGAGGGGGACTCGGACGAAAAACTGTTTTTT. Translating it yields CASTREGDSDEKLFF.

The genes are TRBV2 and TRBJ1-2, with D maybe TRBD1 (6 bases). With 0 bases removed from V and 8 bases from J, the gap between germline ends came to 16 bases. Per germline, CDR1 SNHLY and CDR2 FYNNEI. The CDR3 is made up of 15 amino acids. CDR3 sequence: CASSEALGQVSGYTF. In DNA form, the CDR3 reads TGTGCCAGCAGTGAAGCGCTGGGACAAGTTAGCGGCTACACCTTC.

The table lists this clone with a few counts. The CDR3 bases are TGCGCCAGCAGCTTGGCCGGCCAGCCGGAGGATACGCAGTATTTT. This sequence encodes CASSLAGQPEDTQYF. This rearrangement joins TRBV5-1 to TRBJ2-3; D unresolved. Trimming pared 0 bases from V and 6 bases from J, leaving 14 bases between. The length of the CDR3 is 15 residues. The germline V gene has CDR1 SGHRS and CDR2 YFSETQ.

The CDR3 loop reads CAIKNGLAGVEELFF. The DNA of the CDR3 is TGTGCCATCAAGAACGGACTAGCGGGAGTAGAGGAGCTGTTTTTT. V and J are TRBV10-3 and TRBJ2-2, with 13 nucleotides matching TRBD2. Per the germline V gene, CDR1 is ENHRY and CDR2 is SYGVKD. The CDR3 totals 15 residues. With V trimmed by 7 bases and J by 10 bases, 9 bases remained unmatched.